This T cell receptor (beta chain) was captured in a study of blood T cell repertoires in COVID-19 (dated by TCRdb to about 2020). Describing the broader study: The collaborator samples originated in the United States, Italy and Spain and spanned the acute and convalescent phases of COVID-19. HLA class I and class II types, where available, came from metadata supplied by the sample provider rather than from assay-based typing. The sample metadata nearly always contained a de-identified subject ID, COVID-19 status, age in years and sex. The material from the prospective study consisted of cDNA or gDNA derived from T cells, B-cell-depleted T cells, or PBMCs. The samples were drawn from two sources: the first 160 participants of the ongoing ImmuneRACE study, and approximately 1,300 subjects contributed by 6 global collaborators. The dataset comprised deeply sampled blood TCRbeta repertoires from subjects exposed to, actively infected with, or recovered from COVID-19. The repertoires were released in a freely available public database intended as a resource for research on the immune response to SARS-CoV-2.

To note about this clone: Its antigen specificity is not known. Base qualities are not at hand, and no much larger clone is one base apart.

The germline V end is reduced by 6 bases and the J end by 5 bases; junction bases left unmatched: 4. Counted from cysteine to phenylalanine, this CDR3 has 14 amino acids. CDR3 DNA only is kept here, 42 bases in frame from base 1. CDR1 and CDR2 were assigned from the germline V gene as SGHTA and FQGTGA. Results the study describes overall, beyond this receptor: How much clinical and demographic metadata was included differed by source and by participant, and the metadata was provided uncurated.

The immunoSEQ Assay, a bias-controlled multiplex PCR, was used to amplify TCRbeta CDR3 regions from genomic DNA. Per the source publication's procedure: Nucleated cell counts per sample were estimated from amplification of reference gene primers within the assay. Sequence reads were collapsed and filtered to measure the absolute abundance of every unique TCRbeta CDR3 rearrangement. For each sample, productive Simpson clonality was calculated as the square root of Simpson's diversity index across productive rearrangements. TCRdb took over this immuneACCESS table, retaining in-frame rearrangements with V and J assigned. Such tables are incomplete; in checked studies, under half of the missing clones stem from an unresolved V gene, and the remainder is unexplained. The V and J calls and clone size come from that table; D and trimming were worked out from the DNA. The sample table shows about 89,000 clones, and approximately 84% are seen once. The ten biggest clones cover under 11% of the sample.

The collaborating institutions used their own protocols to collect whole blood in K2EDTA tubes. For TCRbeta analysis, collaborators shipped samples in one of three forms: frozen whole blood, isolated PBMCs, or DNA extracted from either of those sample types. The chain couples TRBV7-3 to TRBJ1-6, with 7 bases aligning to TRBD1. Material: peripheral blood. The sequence was obtained from a man in his 70s with acute or convalescent COVID-19. At the DNA level, the sequence is TGTGCCAGCAGTACGGGACAGCATAATTCACCCCTCCACTTT. Protein translation: CASSTGQHNSPLHF.